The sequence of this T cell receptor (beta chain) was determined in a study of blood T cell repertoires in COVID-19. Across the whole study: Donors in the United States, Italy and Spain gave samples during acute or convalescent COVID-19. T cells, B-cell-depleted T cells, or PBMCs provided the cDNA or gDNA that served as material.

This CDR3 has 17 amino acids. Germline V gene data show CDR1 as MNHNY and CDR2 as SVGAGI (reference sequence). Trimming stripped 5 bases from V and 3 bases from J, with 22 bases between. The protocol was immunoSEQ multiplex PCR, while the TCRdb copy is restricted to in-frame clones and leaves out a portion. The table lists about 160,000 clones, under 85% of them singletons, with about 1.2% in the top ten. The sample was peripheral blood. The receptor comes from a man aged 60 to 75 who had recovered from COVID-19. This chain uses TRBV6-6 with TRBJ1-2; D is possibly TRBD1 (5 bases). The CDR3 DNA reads TGTGCCAGCAGTCCTCACTCACAGGTTAAAGGACACTATGGCTACACCTTC. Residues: CASSPHSQVKGHYGYTF.